This T cell receptor (beta chain) is drawn from a study of shared clonotypes between healthy human individuals. Study in general: The donor group consisted of two women and a few men, aged 18 to 49. Overall study results and limits: Clonotype sharing across a handful of donors was observed for around 5% of naive CD4 clonotypes. Non-shared clonotypes showed lower generation probabilities than clonotypes common to all four donors.

Naive CD8 cells, CD45RO-negative and positively selected for CCR7, excluded terminally differentiated effector memory CD45RA+ cells. Sequencing used immunoSEQ multiplex PCR; TCRdb keeps in-frame clones, though not all of them. The sample records over 750,000 clones, 90% to 98% being singletons. With respect to this clone: Antigen specificity is unknown.

Sequenced material: naive CD8+ T cells sorted from blood. This receptor was obtained from a man younger than 40 in good health.

The CDR3 region is CASSILGTLTGELFF. CDR3 DNA sequence: TGTGCCAGTAGTATCCTCGGCACTCTCACCGGGGAGCTGTTTTTT. V gene TRBV19 combines with J gene TRBJ2-2; D is ambiguous. This CDR3 has 15 amino acids. With 3 bases removed from V and 4 bases from J, the gap between germline ends came to 12 bases. CDR1 LNHDA and CDR2 SQIVND come from the germline V gene (reference sequence). The whole variable domain, filled in from reference TRBV19 and TRBJ2-2, reads DGGITQSPKYLFRKEGQNVTLSCEQNLNHDAMYWYRQDPGQGLRLIYYSQIVNDFQKGDIAEGYSVSREKKESFPLTVTSAQKNPTAFYLCASSILGTLTGELFFGEGSRLTVL.